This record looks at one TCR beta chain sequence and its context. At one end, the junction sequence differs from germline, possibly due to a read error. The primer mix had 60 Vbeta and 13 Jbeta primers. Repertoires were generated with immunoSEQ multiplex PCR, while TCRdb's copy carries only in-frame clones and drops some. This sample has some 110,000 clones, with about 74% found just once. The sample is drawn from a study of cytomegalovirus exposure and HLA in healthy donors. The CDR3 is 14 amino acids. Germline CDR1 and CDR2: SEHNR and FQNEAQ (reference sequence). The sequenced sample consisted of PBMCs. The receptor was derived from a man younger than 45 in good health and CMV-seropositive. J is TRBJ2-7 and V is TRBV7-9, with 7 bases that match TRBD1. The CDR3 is CASSLADRAYEQYF. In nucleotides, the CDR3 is TGTGCCAGCAGCCTAGCAGACAGGGCCTACGAGCAGTACTTC.